This TCR beta chain was sequenced for a study of blood T cell repertoires in COVID-19. The protocol was immunoSEQ multiplex PCR, while the TCRdb copy is restricted to in-frame clones and leaves out a portion. The profile shows approximately 170,000 clones, around 74% of them singletons. What was sequenced was peripheral blood. The sequence derives from a woman at least 80 years old with acute or convalescent COVID-19.

The CDR3 coding sequence is TGTGCCAGCAGCAAGAGGGACAGGACGGAAAAACTGTTTTTT. Translated, it gives CASSKRDRTEKLFF. The chain joins TRBV7-8 to TRBJ1-4, with 8 bases identical to TRBD1. V shed 5 bases, J shed 8 bases, and the junction held 7 bases outside the gene matches. This CDR3 spans 14 amino acids. Germline V gene sequence: CDR1 SGHVS, CDR2 FQNEAQ.